The 13 T cell receptor beta chains below all came from one sample that was sequenced in a study of identical twins. TCRdb ran MiXCR on the 5' RACE reads and lists one entry per CDR3 protein. The sample carries approximately 500,000 distinct CDR3 sequences, around 15% recorded once. These same data were also listed under a study on yellow fever vaccine responses in identical twins.

Sequenced material: CD4+ T cells sorted from blood. These receptors were collected from a woman between 18 and 30 years old in good health.

The gene calls are TRBV3-1 and TRBJ2-1, with 7 bases identical to TRBD1. V was pared by 4 bases and J by 0 bases, with 3 bases of the junction left unmatched. Germline V gene sequence: CDR1 LGHDT, CDR2 YNNKEL (reference sequence). This CDR3 comprises 15 residues. CDR3 nucleotides: TGTGCCAGCAGCCTCACAGGGGTCTCCTACAATGAGCAGTTCTTC. This translates into CASSLTGVSYNEQFF.

The chain combines TRBV12-1 with TRBJ2-1; the D call of TRBD2 is as the table states it, not checked on the DNA. TRBV12-1 counts as a pseudogene. CDR3 length: 17 residues. The CDR3 nucleotides read TGTGCCAGCAGCTTTCGGACGGCGGGACTCTCAACCAATGAGCAGTTCTTC. This translates into CASSFRTAGLSTNEQFF.

V usage is TRBV12-3 or TRBV12-4 and J usage is TRBJ2-3, with D possibly TRBD1 on 6 matching bases. Trimming removed 3 bases from V and 3 bases from J, with 13 bases in between. The CDR3 totals 15 residues. The CDR3 here is CASSFGRGLTDTQYF. The CDR3 DNA is TGTGCCAGCAGTTTTGGAAGGGGGTTGACAGATACGCAGTATTTT.

This clonotype has ten or more counts. One end of the junction varies from germline; a read error may be responsible. The chain combines TRBV3-1 with TRBJ2-2; D may match TRBD1 or TRBD2 (5 bases each). This CDR3 has 12 amino acids. Germline V gene data show CDR1 as LGHDT and CDR2 as YNNKEL (reference sequence). In nucleotides, the CDR3 is TGTGCCAGCAGCCAAGGACAGACGGAGGTGTTTTTT. This translates into CASSQGQTEVFF.

The chain links TRBV12-3 or TRBV12-4 to TRBJ1-2; possible D gene TRBD1, 5 bases. The CDR3 runs 15 residues. V was trimmed by 5 bases and J by 2 bases, leaving 15 bases between them. The CDR3 coding sequence is TGTGCCAGCAGTAGCCAACGTGCAGGGAACTATGGCTACACCTTC. This sequence encodes CASSSQRAGNYGYTF.

This clonotype was observed a handful of times. The chain has TRBV4-1 and TRBJ2-2, with TRBD1 matching over 9 bases. J lost 0 bases, V lost 1 base, and 0 bases had no gene match. This CDR3 region has 16 residues. Germline values: CDR1 MGHRA, CDR2 YSYEKL. CDR3 nucleotides: TGCGCCAGCAGCCAAGGACAGGGGGCGAACACCGGGGAGCTGTTTTTT. Residues: CASSQGQGANTGELFF.

This chain joins TRBV27 and TRBJ2-1; 8 positions match TRBD2. The CDR3 contains 14 residues. J gave up 8 bases and V 6 bases, and 9 bases lay outside the gene matches. Germline assignment: CDR1 MNHEY and CDR2 SMNVEV (reference sequence). Here the CDR3 DNA reads TGTGCCAGCAGCCCGAGGCGGGAGGCTTATGAGCAGTTCTTC. The encoded protein is CASSPRREAYEQFF.

V and J are TRBV20-1 and TRBJ2-4, with 12 bases matching TRBD1. The CDR3 runs 15 residues. V dropped 6 bases and J dropped 2; count of bases not matched to a gene: 5. The V gene's germline CDR1 is DFQATT and CDR2 SNEGSKA (reference sequence). Written as DNA, the CDR3 is TGCAGTGCCCCGGGACAGGGGGCGACCAAAAACATTCAGTACTTC. This codes for CSAPGQGATKNIQYF.

This chain uses TRBV20-1 with TRBJ2-2; 10 bases agree with TRBD2. Germline V gene sequence: CDR1 DFQATT, CDR2 SNEGSKA (reference sequence). J lost 8 bases, V lost 3 bases, and 3 bases had no gene match. The CDR3 covers 13 residues. CDR3 DNA: TGCAGTGCTAGTCTAGCGGGAGTAGGGGAGCTGTTTTTT. Its translation is CSASLAGVGELFF.

This chain connects TRBV20-1 to TRBJ2-7; D might be TRBD1 or TRBD2, each matching 5 bases. Per germline, CDR1 DFQATT and CDR2 SNEGSKA (reference sequence). The CDR3 is 15 amino acids. The V and J ends lost 2 bases and 7 bases respectively, with 21 bases between them. CDR3 nucleotide sequence: TGCAGTGCTAGAAAGGCCCGGGACGGTCTCCAGGAGCAGTACGTC. Its translation: CSARKARDGLQEQYV.

This clonotype was observed a handful of times. J is TRBJ2-3 and V is TRBV4-1; TRBD2 aligns across 11 bases. The length of the CDR3 is 15 residues. J lost 1 base, V lost 5 bases, and 2 bases had no gene match. The V gene's germline CDR1 is MGHRA and CDR2 YSYEKL. The CDR3 loop is CASSTTSGGTDTQYF. The CDR3 DNA reads TGCGCCAGCAGCACGACTAGCGGGGGCACAGATACGCAGTATTTT.

The rearrangement links TRBV5-1 to TRBJ2-3; a weak D match, TRBD1 (6 bases). Trimming left V 4 bases short and J 6 bases short, with 18 bases between. The CDR3 spans 15 residues. The V gene's germline CDR1 is SGHRS and CDR2 YFSETQ. The CDR3 region has the DNA TGCGCCAGCAGCACCGGACAGCAATCGGGGGATACGCAGTATTTT. Its protein product is CASSTGQQSGDTQYF. Complete variable domain (other parts from reference TRBV5-1 and TRBJ2-3): KAGVTQTPRYLIKTRGQQVTLSCSPISGHRSVSWYQQTPGQGLQFLFEYFSETQRNKGNFPGRFSGRQFSNSRSEMNVSTLELGDSALYLCASSTGQQSGDTQYFGPGTRLTVL.

This sequence joins TRBV4-1 and TRBJ1-1; TRBD1 matches at 7 bases. V was pared by 1 base and J by 1 base, with 9 bases of the junction left unmatched. The CDR3 is 17 residues long. Germline CDR1 is MGHRA and CDR2 is YSYEKL. The chain's CDR3 is CASSQGQGQDTNTEAFF. CDR3 DNA: TGCGCCAGCAGCCAAGGTCAAGGACAGGATACGAACACTGAAGCTTTCTTT.